Sequencing of this TCR beta chain was carried out in a study of radiation and T cells in renal cell carcinoma. Time point: blood 2 weeks post-SBRT. Treatment defined: 15 Gy SBRT to primary tumor, nephrectomy 4 weeks later. Blood was sampled at baseline, 2 weeks and 4 weeks after SBRT. Broader study findings: No pretreatment tumor biopsies were available for baseline clonotypes. In blood, top tumor clones expanded by 2 weeks, shrinking by 4.

TCRdb's copy holds only in-frame clones and misses some; the assay was immunoSEQ multiplex PCR. The sample lists about 58,000 clones; around three quarters were seen once. There are 14 residues in the CDR3. Germline V lookup: CDR1 MNHEY, CDR2 SVGAGI. With 7 bases removed from V and 7 bases from J, the gap between germline ends came to 19 bases. Points on this clone: Its antigen is unidentified.

Sequencing was performed on blood, taken from a patient whose treatment included radiotherapy and nephrectomy. The source of this sequence is a man in his sixties with renal cell carcinoma. This sequence joins TRBV6-5 and TRBJ1-2; D is ambiguous. The CDR3 region is CASTTTAGVGGYTF. The CDR3 coding sequence is TGTGCCAGCACCACGACCGCAGGCGTCGGTGGCTACACCTTC.